The 2 T cell receptor beta chains reported below all come from one sample, sequenced in a study of tumor-infiltrating lymphocytes in primary liver carcinoma. The approximately 20-31 mg bulk tissue piece was not sorted before simultaneous RNA and DNA extraction. Constant-region priming of approximately 500 ng total RNA yielded TCR beta cDNA. Construction of TCR beta libraries relied on three successive nested multiplex PCR rounds employing slightly modified ARM-PCR. It was with TRBV1-TRBV30 forward primers and a C-beta reverse primer that the first two PCR rounds were run, at about 9 cycles each. MiXCR was run by TCRdb on the multiplex PCR reads, yielding one entry per CDR3 protein. The sample gives around 120,000 distinct CDR3 sequences, 55% to 65% of which show up once; around 9.3% is in the top ten. The sample consisted of liver tumor tissue from sampling region 1. Subset described: tumor region T1, superior pole. These receptors all stem from an older woman with primary liver carcinoma and hepatitis B virus infection.

J is TRBJ2-1 and V is TRBV11-2, with D tentatively TRBD2 (5 bases). V lost 5 bases to trimming and J lost 12 bases, with 26 bases between them. The CDR3 sequence is 16 residues long. Germline-derived CDR1 and CDR2 are SGHAT and FQNNGV. CDR3 residues: CASSPGRVLAIDVQFF. The CDR3 DNA reads TGTGCCAGCAGCCCAGGCCGGGTATTAGCGATCGATGTGCAGTTCTTC. The full variable domain, its missing parts supplied by reference TRBV11-2 and TRBJ2-1, is EAGVAQSPRYKIIEKRQSVAFWCNPISGHATLYWYQQILGQGPKLLIQFQNNGVVDDSQLPKDRFSAERLKGVDSTLKIQPAKLEDSAVYLCASSPGRVLAIDVQFFGPGTRLTVL.

Note on this clonotype: A clone one base away is much larger, so this may be a read error. The gene calls are TRBV7-9 and TRBJ2-5, with D possibly TRBD1 on 5 matching bases. The CDR3 consists of 14 residues. Trimming removed 3 bases from V and 5 bases from J, with 13 bases in between. Germline CDR1 is SEHNR and CDR2 is FQNEAQ (reference sequence). For the CDR3, the DNA is TGTGCCAGCAGCTTTTACCAGGGCTGCGAGACCCAGTACTTC. It translates to CASSFYQGCETQYF.